The 19 T cell receptor beta chains in this list originate from one sample, sequenced in a study of shared T cell receptors in the human thymus. This table comes from immunoSEQ multiplex PCR, and its TCRdb copy is limited to in-frame clones, with some not included. In the table there are about 660,000 clones, around 87% of which are singletons. The sample also formed part of further work on human thymus T cells.

Sequences were obtained from thymocytes. The source is a boy in the first two years of life with a congenital heart defect.

The rearrangement joins TRBV18 to TRBJ2-7; 10 nucleotides align to TRBD1. Per germline, CDR1 KGHSH and CDR2 LQKENI. The CDR3 runs 17 residues. The trim removed 4 bases at V and 3 bases at J, leaving 12 bases unmatched. The DNA of the CDR3 is TGTGCCAGCTCACTCAATGCCCGGGACAGGGGCCTCTACGAGCAGTACTTC. It codes for CASSLNARDRGLYEQYF.

CDR3 protein: CASSHRQNPNTEAFF. The CDR3 DNA reads as TGTGCCAGCAGCCATCGACAGAACCCGAACACTGAAGCTTTCTTT. V usage is TRBV14 and J usage is TRBJ1-1; tentatively, D is TRBD1 (5 bases). This CDR3 has 15 residues. Between the trimmed V and J ends, which lost 3 bases and 1 base, there was a span of 12 bases. In germline, CDR1 is SGHDN, CDR2 FVKESK.

This clone was picked up a small number of times. The chain has TRBV5-8 and TRBJ1-4; 7 bases are a match to TRBD1. The germline gives CDR1 SGHTS, CDR2 YDEGEE. V trimming: 4 bases; J trimming: 6 bases; junction bases outside the gene matches: 12. This CDR3 spans 16 amino acids. CDR3 amino acids: CASSRVEGAKDEKLFF. In DNA, the CDR3 is TGTGCCAGCAGCCGTGTGGAGGGGGCGAAGGATGAAAAACTGTTTTTT.

V gene TRBV28 combines with J gene TRBJ1-5; TRBD1 matches 9 bases. CDR1 is MDHEN and CDR2 is SYDVKM in the germline V gene. Unmatched junction bases numbered 12, after V lost 6 bases and J lost 3 bases. The CDR3 is 17 residues long. The CDR3 nucleotides read TGTGCCAGCAGGCTTCATGGGACAGGGAAGTCCAATCAGCCCCAGCATTTT. Encoded protein: CASRLHGTGKSNQPQHF.

This clone came up once. Written as DNA, the CDR3 is TGTGCCAGCAGCCAAACCCCAGGGACAGACCTAGCAGGGGAGCAGTACTTC. Encoded protein: CASSQTPGTDLAGEQYF. The rearrangement joins TRBV28 to TRBJ2-7; the match to TRBD1 covers 7 bases. The CDR3 loop spans 17 amino acids. Germline V gene data show CDR1 as MDHEN and CDR2 as SYDVKM. Losses at the gene ends were 6 bases for V and 7 bases for J; bases not matched to a gene: 21.

The V and J genes are TRBV6-1 and TRBJ2-1; no clear D gene. The CDR3 has 13 amino acids. The germline V gene has CDR1 MNHNS and CDR2 SASEGT. Trimming shortened V by 2 bases and J by 5 bases, and 7 bases separated the two germline ends. The CDR3 sequence: CASSEKTDNEQFF. The CDR3 DNA reads as TGTGCCAGCAGTGAAAAAACAGACAATGAGCAGTTCTTC.

V usage is TRBV6-6 and J usage is TRBJ1-6, with 7 nucleotides matching TRBD1. The germline V gene has CDR1 MNHNY and CDR2 SVGAGI (reference sequence). The length of the CDR3 is 15 residues. The J segment lost 7 bases and the V segment lost 3 bases, leaving 6 bases of the junction unmatched. In DNA, the CDR3 is TGTGCCAGCAGTTATTCCCCGGACAGGAATTCACCCCTCCACTTT. Protein sequence: CASSYSPDRNSPLHF.

This clone appeared a single time. The chain couples TRBV7-8 to TRBJ2-3; D call uncertain. Trimming pared 1 base from V and 4 bases from J, leaving 15 bases between. The CDR3 is 16 residues long. Looked up from germline, CDR1 is SGHVS and CDR2 is FQNEAQ. Here the CDR3 reads CASSLVATLSPDTQYF. In nucleotides, the CDR3 is TGTGCCAGCAGCTTAGTCGCGACACTCTCCCCAGATACGCAGTATTTT. Supplemented by reference TRBV7-8 and TRBJ2-3, the full variable domain reads GAGVSQSPRYKVAKRGQDVALRCDPISGHVSLFWYQQALGQGPEFLTYFQNEAQLDKSGLPSDRFFAERPEGSVSTLKIQRTQQEDSAVYLCASSLVATLSPDTQYFGPGTRLTVL.

The genes are TRBV30 and TRBJ1-1, with 8 bases aligning to TRBD1. V was clipped by 7 bases and J by 11 bases; unmatched bases: 12. From germline, CDR1 is GTSNPN and CDR2 SVGIG (reference sequence). This CDR3 has 12 amino acids. DNA for the CDR3: TGTGCCTCTCTTGGGCAGGGGGCGTTGGCTTTCTTT. Translation gives CASLGQGALAFF.

The gene calls are TRBV19 and TRBJ1-1; no clear D gene. In germline, CDR1 is LNHDA, CDR2 SQIVND (reference sequence). Between the trimmed V and J ends, which lost 1 base and 1 base, there was a span of 7 bases. There are 14 residues in the CDR3. The chain's CDR3 is CASSIVPGNTEAFF. The CDR3 nucleotides are TGTGCCAGTAGTATAGTTCCAGGGAACACTGAAGCTTTCTTT.

This rearrangement joins TRBV4-3 to TRBJ2-7, with D perhaps TRBD1 (6 bases). Germline loops: CDR1 LGHNA, CDR2 YSLEER. V lost 0 bases and J lost 4, with 13 bases in between. CDR3 length: 15 residues. The CDR3 reads CASSQDRDTQYEQYF. The CDR3 DNA reads TGCGCCAGCAGCCAAGACCGGGACACACAATACGAGCAGTACTTC.

This chain uses TRBV9 with TRBJ1-1, with D unresolved. CDR1 and CDR2 from the germline V gene are SGDLS and YYNGEE. CDR3 length: 18 residues. V lost 1 base to trimming and J lost 5 bases, with 24 bases between them. CDR3 loop: CASSVLGRPNPQITEAFF. The DNA of the CDR3 is TGTGCCAGCAGCGTACTCGGCAGGCCTAACCCGCAGATTACTGAAGCTTTCTTT.

V gene TRBV6-1 combines with J gene TRBJ2-7; TRBD1 might be the D (5 bases). The CDR3 extends over 16 amino acids. Trimming removed 1 base from V and 2 bases from J, with 15 bases in between. Germline assignment: CDR1 MNHNS and CDR2 SASEGT. The CDR3 loop is CASSEEAGIPAYEQYF. The CDR3 DNA sequence: TGTGCCAGCAGTGAAGAGGCAGGGATACCCGCCTACGAGCAGTACTTC.

CDR3 in amino acids: CASSPVAGEVENEQFF. The CDR3 DNA sequence: TGTGCCAGCAGCCCCGTAGCGGGAGAGGTAGAAAATGAGCAGTTCTTC. This chain connects TRBV28 to TRBJ2-1; 9 positions agree with TRBD2. This CDR3 has 16 amino acids. With V trimmed by 6 bases and J by 7 bases, 13 bases remained unmatched. CDR1 is MDHEN, CDR2 SYDVKM, per germline.

This rearrangement joins TRBV12-5 to TRBJ2-7; TRBD1 aligns across 9 bases. The V gene's germline CDR1 is LGHNT and CDR2 FRNRAP. The CDR3 contains 16 residues. Trimming took 0 bases from V and 5 from J; bases not matched to a gene: 8. CDR3 DNA: TGTGCTAGTGGTTTGGTACCTTGGGACAGGGAGGACGAGCAGTACTTC. Encoded protein: CASGLVPWDREDEQYF. The full variable domain, its missing parts supplied by reference TRBV12-5 and TRBJ2-7, is DARVTQTPRHKVTEMGQEVTMRCQPILGHNTVFWYRQTMMQGLELLAYFRNRAPLDDSGMPKDRFSAEMPDATLATLKIQPSEPRDSAVYFCASGLVPWDREDEQYFGPGTRLTVT.

The chain is built from TRBV7-6 and TRBJ1-4; a possible D gene is TRBD1 (6 bases). The germline V gene encodes CDR1 SGHVS and CDR2 FNYEAQ. V lost 3 bases, J lost 0 bases, and 11 bases lay in between. This CDR3 has 16 amino acids. The CDR3, as DNA: TGTGCCAGCAGCTTGGGGTACAGGGCAACTAATGAAAAACTGTTTTTT. Translation: CASSLGYRATNEKLFF.

The chain uses TRBV7-9 and TRBJ2-7; D is possibly TRBD2 (6 bases). The CDR3 extends over 17 amino acids. Trimming shortened V by 5 bases and J by 3 bases, and 23 bases separated the two germline ends. The germline V gene encodes CDR1 SEHNR and CDR2 FQNEAQ (reference sequence). In DNA, the CDR3 is TGTGCCAGCAGCGCCGAGACCTCAGGGAGGAGGGGCTACGAGCAGTACTTC. This gives the protein CASSAETSGRRGYEQYF. The full variable domain, completed using reference TRBV7-9 and TRBJ2-7, is DTGVSQNPRHKITKRGQNVTFRCDPISEHNRLYWYRQTLGQGPEFLTYFQNEAQLEKSRLLSDRFSAERPKGSFSTLEIQRTEQGDSAMYLCASSAETSGRRGYEQYFGPGTRLTVT.

This chain uses TRBV5-6 with TRBJ1-1; TRBD1 might be the D (6 bases). V was pared by 5 bases and J by 11 bases, with 22 bases between. This CDR3 has 14 residues. CDR1 SGHDT and CDR2 YYEEEE come from the germline V gene. The CDR3 sequence is CASRYTGTGSKAFF. The CDR3 region has the DNA TGTGCCAGCAGATATACCGGTACAGGGTCTAAGGCTTTCTTT.

The chain carries TRBV1 and TRBJ1-1; the D call in the table, TRBD1, was not verified against the DNA. TRBV1 is termed a pseudogene. This CDR3 is built from 14 residues. CDR3 region: CTSSERQGYTEAFF. The CDR3 nucleotides read TGCACCAGCAGCGAGAGACAGGGTTACACTGAAGCTTTCTTT.